This record looks at one T cell receptor (beta chain) sequence and its context. This sample is drawn from a study of blood T cell repertoires in COVID-19. The germline V gene has CDR1 LNHDA and CDR2 SQIVND (reference sequence). The CDR3 totals 13 residues. V shed 9 bases and J shed 7 bases, with 18 bases lying between them. Original analysis: The assay estimated nucleated cells by amplifying reference gene primers. Assay: immunoSEQ multiplex PCR; the TCRdb copy retains only in-frame clones and omits some. Clonal size and the V and J genes are those of that table, whereas D and trimming came from the DNA. Of about 210,000 clones detected, about 84% appear once; the ten largest clones hold 5.6%.

The receptor's source is a man aged 35-49 years with acute COVID-19. This chain joins TRBV19 and TRBJ1-1, with D perhaps TRBD1 (6 bases). The specimen sequenced was PBMCs or T cells enriched from blood (not recorded which). The CDR3, as DNA: TGTGCCAGCCAAGTTCGGGGGGCGGGTGAAGCTTTCTTT. As protein: CASQVRGAGEAFF.